The present T cell receptor beta chain was sequenced within a study of tumor-infiltrating lymphocytes in localized non-small cell lung cancer. General observations from the study: Immunotypes IM1 and IM2 had similar TCR-derived T-cell fractions. Different pieces of the same tissue were used for each assay. TCRbeta sequencing showed higher T cell infiltration in tumors than uninvolved lung. TCR sequencing covered a subset of patients with enough tissue.

Sequencing used immunoSEQ multiplex PCR; TCRdb keeps in-frame clones, though not all of them. Counted here are about 6,000 clones, more than 65% occurring once; the ten biggest clones make up roughly 6%. The CDR3 spans 15 residues. The germline gives CDR1 LNHDA, CDR2 SQIVND (reference sequence). V was pared by 1 base and J by 0 bases, with 8 bases between. As for this clone: Antigen specificity is unknown.

The sequenced material came from lung tumor tissue. The genes are TRBV19 and TRBJ2-3; D not certain. This clonotype originated in a human donor with non-small cell lung cancer. Written as DNA, the CDR3 is TGTGCCAGTAGTATAGTCGGTGCTAGCACAGATACGCAGTATTTT. Encoded protein: CASSIVGASTDTQYF.